Included here is one TCR beta chain sequence, with context. The PCR made use of 60 Vbeta and 13 Jbeta primers. The assay was immunoSEQ multiplex PCR, and TCRdb's table has in-frame clones only and misses some. Of 90,000 to 110,000 clones listed, around 80% are singletons. This entry belongs to a study of cytomegalovirus exposure and HLA in healthy donors. CDR3 length: 17 residues. Germline lookup yields CDR1 SGDLS and CDR2 YYNGEE. Trimming took 2 bases from V and 7 from J; bases not matched to a gene: 12. Sequences were obtained from PBMCs. The genes are TRBV9 and TRBJ2-1, with 10 bases lining up with TRBD2. The TCR sequence derives from a male donor in good health and CMV-seronegative. The CDR3 nucleotides read TGTGCCAGCAGCGTCCGCCCCCCTAGCGGGAGTTCGAATGAGCAGTTCTTC. This gives the protein CASSVRPPSGSSNEQFF.